These 7 T cell receptor beta chains came from one sample sequenced in a study of T cells in Graves' hyperthyroidism and ophthalmopathy. The investigators amplified TCR beta CDR3 regions from RNA transcripts. Researchers ran a first-round RT-PCR on the TCR CDR3 using the HTBI primer set. A single record per CDR3 protein comes from TCRdb applying MiXCR to the multiplex PCR reads. The sample holds a few hundred thousand distinct CDR3 sequences, approximately 20% seen once. The sequencing input was blood. The source is a middle-aged man with Graves' hyperthyroidism.

The J gene is TRBJ2-1, the V gene TRBV12-3 or TRBV12-4; perhaps D is TRBD1 or TRBD2 (7 bases each). The CDR3 length is 12 residues. V was clipped by 7 bases and J by 6 bases, with 10 bases between them. CDR3: CASTGGGNEQFF. Written as DNA, the CDR3 is TGTGCCAGCACAGGGGGGGGCAATGAGCAGTTCTTC.

This clonotype was observed a handful of times. The junction shows a germline mismatch at one end, possibly a read error. The rearrangement uses TRBV12-3 or TRBV12-4 and TRBJ2-2; 8 nucleotides agree with TRBD1. There are 15 residues in the CDR3. In DNA, the CDR3 is TGTACCAGCAGCTTTCGGACAGGGCCCACCGGGGAGCTGTTTTTT. Its protein product is CTSSFRTGPTGELFF.

The V call is TRBV7-9, the J call TRBJ1-3, with D possibly being TRBD1 (5 bases). The CDR3 sequence is 16 residues long. Germline loops: CDR1 SEHNR, CDR2 FQNEAQ (reference sequence). Trimming left V 7 bases short and J 0 bases short, with 16 bases between. The CDR3 reads CASNLGGLHSGNTIYF. CDR3 nucleotide sequence: TGTGCCAGCAACCTCGGGGGACTCCACTCTGGAAACACCATATATTTT. Combining the CDR3 with reference TRBV7-9 and TRBJ1-3 gives the whole variable domain DTGVSQNPRHKITKRGQNVTFRCDPISEHNRLYWYRQTLGQGPEFLTYFQNEAQLEKSRLLSDRFSAERPKGSFSTLEIQRTEQGDSAMYLCASNLGGLHSGNTIYFGEGSWLTVV.

This clonotype was observed many times. The chain joins TRBV20-1 to TRBJ2-7, with D possibly being TRBD1 (6 bases). CDR1 DFQATT and CDR2 SNEGSKA come from the germline V gene (reference sequence). The CDR3 is 14 residues long. The V end lost 6 bases, the J end lost 2 bases, and 17 bases lay between the germline ends. CDR3 DNA: TGCAGTGCGGTAGGACAGTCGCCCACCTACGAGCAGTACTTC. It yields the protein CSAVGQSPTYEQYF.

The chain couples TRBV6-5 to TRBJ2-3, with a weak D call TRBD2 (5 bases). The germline CDR1 and CDR2 sequences are MNHEY and SVGAGI. V lost 4 bases and J lost 0, with 11 bases in between. The CDR3 consists of 15 residues. The CDR3 is CASSSPGGSTDTQYF. The CDR3 nucleotides are TGTGCCAGCAGTTCCCCCGGCGGGAGCACAGATACGCAGTATTTT.

This clonotype has more than one count but fewer than ten. The chain carries TRBV19 and TRBJ1-4, with TRBD1 as a possible D gene (6 bases). V was shortened by 9 bases and J by 7 bases, with 15 bases between the two germline ends. Germline-derived CDR1 and CDR2 are LNHDA and SQIVND (reference sequence). The CDR3 extends over 13 amino acids. CDR3 amino acids: CASRDKRTEKLFF. The CDR3 coding sequence is TGTGCCAGCCGGGACAAGCGTACTGAAAAACTGTTTTTT. The whole variable domain, filled in from reference TRBV19 and TRBJ1-4, reads DGGITQSPKYLFRKEGQNVTLSCEQNLNHDAMYWYRQDPGQGLRLIYYSQIVNDFQKGDIAEGYSVSREKKESFPLTVTSAQKNPTAFYLCASRDKRTEKLFFGSGTQLSVL.

This clonotype was picked up one time. A much larger clone differs by one base, so this may be a read error. This chain joins TRBV4-3 and TRBJ1-3, with no clear D. V was cut by 1 base and J by 6 bases, with 10 bases left in between. This CDR3 region has 14 residues. The V gene's germline CDR1 is LGHNA and CDR2 YSLEER. CDR3 coding DNA: TGCGCCAGCAGCCAAGGGCTTGGAGTAAACACCATATATTTT. Encoded protein: CASSQGLGVNTIYF.